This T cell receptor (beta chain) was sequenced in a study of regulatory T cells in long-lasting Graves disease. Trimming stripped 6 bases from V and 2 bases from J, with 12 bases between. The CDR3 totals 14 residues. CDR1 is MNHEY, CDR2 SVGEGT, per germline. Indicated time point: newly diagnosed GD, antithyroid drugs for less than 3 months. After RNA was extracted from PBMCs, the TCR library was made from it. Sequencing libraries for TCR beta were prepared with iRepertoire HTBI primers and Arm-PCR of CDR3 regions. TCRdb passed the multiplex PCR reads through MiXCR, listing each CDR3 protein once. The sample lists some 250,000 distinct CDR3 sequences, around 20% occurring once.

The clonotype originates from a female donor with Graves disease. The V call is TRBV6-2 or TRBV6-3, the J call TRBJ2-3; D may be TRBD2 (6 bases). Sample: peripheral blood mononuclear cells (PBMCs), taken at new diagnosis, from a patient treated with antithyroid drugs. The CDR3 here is CASRDGGATDTQYF. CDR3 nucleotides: TGTGCCAGCAGGGACGGCGGGGCCACAGATACGCAGTATTTT.